The source of this T cell receptor beta chain is a study of T cells after yellow fever vaccination. Overall study findings and caveats: Sorted memory cells at day 0 lacked detectable levels of almost all vaccine-responding clonotypes. Although most clonotypes did not, a small share appeared in both CD4 and CD8 compartments. By day 5 rather than day 15, the secondary response had peaked, though it was weaker.

From the 5' RACE reads, TCRdb called clonotypes with MiXCR, one entry per CDR3 protein. The sample has roughly 28,000 distinct CDR3 sequences; roughly 4.7% are singletons. This clonotype was seen at least ten times. V lost 1 base, J lost 2 bases, and 12 bases lay in between. From germline, CDR1 is GTSNPN and CDR2 SVGIG (reference sequence). The CDR3 is 15 amino acids. The specimen was PBMCs, either bulk or a sorted T-cell subset (CD4+, CD8+, memory, or dextramer-sorted; not recorded which), collected on the day of the yellow fever booster vaccination. V gene TRBV30 combines with J gene TRBJ1-5; possible D gene TRBD1, 6 bases. This clonotype originated in a man between 18 and 29 years old who received the YFV17D yellow fever vaccine. The DNA of the CDR3 is TGTGCCTGGAGTGCGGGGGGCATAGGCAATCAGCCCCAGCATTTT. It yields the protein CAWSAGGIGNQPQHF.